This TCR beta chain was identified during a study of cytomegalovirus exposure and HLA in healthy donors. Details on this clone: The antigen is unknown.

Among the 110 or so subjects of the validation cohort, separate from the 666-subject first cohort, were the donors. Whole-study results and caveats: The study listed some 160 cytomegalovirus-associated TCR beta chains. Reports indicated that the classifier achieved high specificity and sensitivity in diagnosing cytomegalovirus status.

The protocol was immunoSEQ multiplex PCR, while the TCRdb copy is restricted to in-frame clones and leaves out a portion. The table includes over 150,000 clones, roughly 96% detected once. This CDR3 region has 15 residues. Trimming pared 3 bases from V and 1 base from J, leaving 9 bases between. In germline, CDR1 is LGHNA, CDR2 YNFKEQ. Sequencing was carried out using PBMCs. The sequence derives from a woman aged 18 to 35 in good health and CMV-seronegative. The chain couples TRBV4-2 to TRBJ2-2, with D possibly matching TRBD1 (6 bases). CDR3 DNA sequence: TGTGCCAGCAGCCAGGAGACAGGGAACACCGGGGAGCTGTTTTTT. This sequence encodes CASSQETGNTGELFF.